This T cell receptor (beta chain) was sequenced for a study of blood T cell repertoires in COVID-19. Study information: The United States, Italy and Spain supplied acute and convalescent COVID-19 samples. T cells, B-cell-depleted T cells, or PBMCs provided the cDNA or gDNA that served as material.

TCRdb's table, derived via immunoSEQ multiplex PCR, lists solely in-frame clones and lacks some. This sample has 200,000 to 250,000 clones, with around 83% found just once. After removal of 4 bases from V and 0 bases from J, the junction contained 4 bases not matched to a gene. This CDR3 is built from 14 residues. Germline V gene data show CDR1 as SGHRS and CDR2 as YFSETQ. Seattle researchers signed up patients amid active infection and tracked them longitudinally. The TCR sequence derives from a woman in her seventies with COVID-19, enrolled during active disease. The rearrangement joins TRBV5-1 to TRBJ2-7; 7 nucleotides match TRBD1. The sample taken for sequencing was peripheral blood. As DNA, the CDR3 is TGCGCCAGCAGCCCTGGACAGGTCTCCTACGAGCAGTACTTC. It is translated as CASSPGQVSYEQYF.